A single sample gave rise to the 3 T cell receptor beta chains below, sequenced in a study of cytomegalovirus exposure and HLA in healthy donors. The PCR was carried out with 60 Vbeta primers and 13 Jbeta primers. Only in-frame clones appear in the TCRdb table, and some are missing; sequencing was by immunoSEQ multiplex PCR. The table lists approximately 290,000 clones, approximately 80% of them singletons. The sequencing sample was made of PBMCs. The receptors were gathered from a girl aged 2-15 years in good health and CMV-seronegative.

The J gene is TRBJ2-7, the V gene TRBV10-1; a possible D gene is TRBD2 (6 bases). Per the germline V gene, CDR1 is WNHNN and CDR2 is SYGVQD (reference sequence). The CDR3 is 8 amino acids. This CDR3 is CATNALAV. The CDR3 region has the DNA TGCGCCACCAACGCACTAGCAGTC.

The chain couples TRBV30 to TRBJ1-1; D perhaps matches TRBD1 (6 bases). Trimming shortened V by 1 base and J by 11 bases, and 26 bases separated the two germline ends. Germline lookup yields CDR1 GTSNPN and CDR2 SVGIG (reference sequence). The CDR3 is 16 amino acids. The CDR3 is CAWSDPYGTFQEKAFF. The CDR3 DNA is TGTGCCTGGAGTGACCCTTACGGGACATTTCAGGAGAAGGCTTTCTTT.

This clone came up a few times. The V call is TRBV7-3, the J call TRBJ2-7, with 7 bases matching TRBD1. The CDR3 consists of 13 residues. Trimming at V came to 6 bases and at J to 5 bases, leaving 7 bases not matched to a gene. Per germline, CDR1 SGHTA and CDR2 FQGTGA. CDR3 nucleotide sequence: TGTGCCAGCAGTAGGACAGGAGGTGACGAGCAGTACTTC. Its protein is CASSRTGGDEQYF.